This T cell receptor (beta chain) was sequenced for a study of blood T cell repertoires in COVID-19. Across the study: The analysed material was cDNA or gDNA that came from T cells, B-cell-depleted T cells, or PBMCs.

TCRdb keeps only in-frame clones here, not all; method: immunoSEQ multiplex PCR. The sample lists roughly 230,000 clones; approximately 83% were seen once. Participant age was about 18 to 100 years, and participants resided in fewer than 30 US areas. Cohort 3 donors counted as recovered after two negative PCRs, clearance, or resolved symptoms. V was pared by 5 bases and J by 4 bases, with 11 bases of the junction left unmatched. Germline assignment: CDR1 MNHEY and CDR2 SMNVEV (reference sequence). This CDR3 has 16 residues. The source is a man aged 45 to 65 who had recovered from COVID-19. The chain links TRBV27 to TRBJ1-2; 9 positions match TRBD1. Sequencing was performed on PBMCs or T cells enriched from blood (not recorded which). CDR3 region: CASSTLPGQGFYGYTF. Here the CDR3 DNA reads TGTGCCAGCAGTACGCTACCGGGACAGGGCTTCTATGGCTACACCTTC.